These T cell receptor beta chains were read from a single sample in a study of identical twins. In TCRdb, the 5' RACE reads were re-called with MiXCR into one record per CDR3 protein. This table holds 1.5 million to 2 million distinct CDR3 sequences, around 29% found once. Sample: cord blood. Every receptor here comes from a newborn girl in good health. Each CDR3 is given with its conserved first and last residue.

V gene,CDR3 protein
TRBV4-1,CASSRLPGLAGGRENEQFF
TRBV6-6,CASRRDYSWVLTDTQYF
TRBV5-1,CASSLFGDEQYF
TRBV28,CASSLWTRGRMDEQYF
TRBV29-1,CSVVFVQGARNEQYF
TRBV5-4,CASSLVPQGGNTEQFF
TRBV3-1,CASSQNRQGYGYTF
TRBV6-8,CARVGTSGRKVQGNEQFF
TRBV28,CASSFDEQFF
TRBV27,CASRRTGDYGYTF
TRBV9,CASSVGNAGLGETQYF
TRBV6-5,CASSYLGQGQGTQYF
TRBV5-1,CASSLALIEEQYF
TRBV28,CASSRKGTANYEQFF
TRBV29-1,CSVGGRGRYGYTF